The 32 T cell receptor beta chains given below trace back to one sample, sequenced in a study of read filtering for tumor transcriptome and immune sequencing. Molecular barcoded adaptors covering alpha/delta and beta/gamma chains were used on 400 ng RNA. In TCRdb, the reads were re-called with MiXCR into one record per CDR3 protein. In the table there are more than 35,000 distinct CDR3 sequences, 13% to 15% of which are singletons. Input material: a population of CD138-negative cells sorted from bone marrow. Every receptor here comes from a donor over 35 with multiple myeloma.

This clonotype has ten or more counts. This sequence joins TRBV2 and TRBJ2-5; 14 bases are a match to TRBD2. CDR1 and CDR2 (germline): SNHLY, FYNNEI. With V trimmed by 3 bases and J by 4 bases, 4 bases remained unmatched. CDR3 length: 16 residues. CDR3 in DNA: TGTGCCAGCAGTGACCTTGGACTAGCGGGGGGAGAGACCCAGTACTTC. This translates into CASSDLGLAGGETQYF.

At least ten counts were recorded for this clonotype. The V call is TRBV11-2, the J call TRBJ2-2; D possibly corresponds to TRBD1 (6 bases). The germline V gene has CDR1 SGHAT and CDR2 FQNNGV. V gave up 3 bases and J gave up 4 bases, with 12 bases separating them. The CDR3 loop spans 15 amino acids. CDR3 in amino acids: CASSLMDSSTGELFF. The CDR3 nucleotides are TGTGCCAGCAGCTTGATGGACAGTAGCACCGGGGAGCTGTTTTTT.

This clonotype was seen many times. The rearrangement links TRBV10-3 to TRBJ1-1, with unresolved D. Germline V gene lookup returns CDR1 ENHRY and CDR2 SYGVKD. Between the trimmed V and J ends, which lost 6 bases and 6 bases, there was a span of 14 bases. This CDR3 spans 13 amino acids. This chain's CDR3 is CAISPAGTPEAFF. The CDR3 bases are TGTGCCATCAGCCCAGCTGGAACCCCTGAAGCTTTCTTT.

This clonotype was counted ten times or more. The chain links TRBV7-9 to TRBJ2-6; D is possibly TRBD1 (5 bases). CDR1 SEHNR and CDR2 FQNEAQ come from the germline V gene (reference sequence). The CDR3 sequence is 16 residues long. Trimming took off 4 bases at V and 0 bases at J, with 10 bases between the two ends. The DNA of the CDR3 is TGTGCCAGCAGCTCTTCCAGGGCCTCTGGGGCCAACGTCCTGACTTTC. It codes for CASSSSRASGANVLTF.

This clonotype was counted a few times. The J gene is TRBJ2-3, the V gene TRBV15; D uncertain. Germline lookup yields CDR1 LNHNV and CDR2 YYDKDF (reference sequence). V shed 3 bases and J shed 6 bases, with 10 bases lying between them. The CDR3 sequence is 13 residues long. CDR3 protein: CATSSYVADTQYF. CDR3 DNA: TGTGCCACCAGCAGCTATGTGGCGGATACGCAGTATTTT. Combining the CDR3 with reference TRBV15 and TRBJ2-3 gives the whole variable domain DAMVIQNPRYQVTQFGKPVTLSCSQTLNHNVMYWYQQKSSQAPKLLFHYYDKDFNNEADTPDNFQSRRPNTSFCFLDIRSPGLGDTAMYLCATSSYVADTQYFGPGTRLTVL.

This clonotype was seen repeatedly, ten times or more. The chain has TRBV11-2 and TRBJ1-3, with D unresolved. Germline values: CDR1 SGHAT, CDR2 FQNNGV. The CDR3 totals 15 residues. V was cut by 4 bases and J by 0 bases, with 10 bases left in between. The CDR3 region has the DNA TGTGCCAGCAGCTCGAGTCAGCTCTCTGGAAACACCATATATTTT. As protein: CASSSSQLSGNTIYF. The whole variable domain, remainder taken from reference TRBV11-2 and TRBJ1-3, is EAGVAQSPRYKIIEKRQSVAFWCNPISGHATLYWYQQILGQGPKLLIQFQNNGVVDDSQLPKDRFSAERLKGVDSTLKIQPAKLEDSAVYLCASSSSQLSGNTIYFGEGSWLTVV.

This clonotype was found many times. J is TRBJ2-7 and V is TRBV27, with 8 bases that match TRBD1. The CDR3 has 15 amino acids. Losses at the gene ends were 5 bases for V and 4 bases for J; bases not matched to a gene: 10. CDR1 MNHEY and CDR2 SMNVEV come from the germline V gene (reference sequence). CDR3 protein: CASSTDTGGRYEQYF. The CDR3 region has the DNA TGTGCCAGCAGTACTGATACAGGGGGTCGATACGAGCAGTACTTC.

This clonotype was counted at least ten times. V gene TRBV28 combines with J gene TRBJ1-2; no clear D. V was clipped by 7 bases and J by 6 bases, with 12 bases between them. Germline V CDR1 and CDR2: MDHEN, SYDVKM. This CDR3 comprises 12 residues. CDR3 nucleotides: TGTGCCAGCACCCAAGTACCCGATGGCTACACCTTC. Translating it yields CASTQVPDGYTF.

There are many counts of this clonotype. This chain uses TRBV7-9 with TRBJ2-1, with D possibly called TRBD1 or TRBD2 (5 bases each). The germline V gene encodes CDR1 SEHNR and CDR2 FQNEAQ (reference sequence). Trimming pared 2 bases from V and 8 bases from J, leaving 13 bases between. There are 14 residues in the CDR3. CDR3 in DNA: TGTGCCAGCAGCTTAAGTACGGGGCTCGATGAGCAGTTCTTC. This translates into CASSLSTGLDEQFF. Together with reference TRBV7-9 and TRBJ2-1, the CDR3 gives the full variable domain: DTGVSQNPRHKITKRGQNVTFRCDPISEHNRLYWYRQTLGQGPEFLTYFQNEAQLEKSRLLSDRFSAERPKGSFSTLEIQRTEQGDSAMYLCASSLSTGLDEQFFGPGTRLTVL.

The sample holds a few counts of this clonotype. The V call is TRBV6-1, the J call TRBJ2-6; TRBD1 matches 12 bases. The CDR3 contains 20 residues. Germline loops: CDR1 MNHNS, CDR2 SASEGT. Losses at the gene ends were 8 bases for V and 4 bases for J; bases not matched to a gene: 18. CDR3 loop: CASAYYSGTGGASGANVLTF. In nucleotides, the CDR3 is TGTGCCAGCGCGTACTACTCCGGGACAGGGGGCGCATCCGGGGCCAACGTCCTGACTTTC.

There are a few counts of this clonotype. This chain joins TRBV18 and TRBJ1-3, with 8 bases matching TRBD1. The CDR3 has 14 amino acids. The V gene's germline CDR1 is KGHSH and CDR2 LQKENI. Unmatched junction bases numbered 3, after V lost 6 bases and J lost 2 bases. CDR3 nucleotide sequence: TGTGCCAGCTCGGACAGGGTAACTGGAAACACCATATATTTT. It is translated as CASSDRVTGNTIYF.

Only a few counts were recorded for this clonotype. This may stem from a read error, because a much larger clone lies one nucleotide away. The rearrangement joins TRBV20-1 to TRBJ2-7, with TRBD2 as a possible D gene (5 bases). Per germline, CDR1 DFQATT and CDR2 SNEGSKA (reference sequence). This CDR3 is built from 12 residues. V was cut by 0 bases and J by 5 bases, with 8 bases left in between. Here the CDR3 DNA reads TGCAGTGCTAGAGATCGGGGTGACGAGCAGTACTTC. It translates to CSARDRGDEQYF.

This clonotype was observed many times. The chain carries TRBV7-2 and TRBJ2-2, with 8 bases matching TRBD1. Trimming removed 1 base from V and 5 bases from J; junction bases left unmatched: 0. The CDR3 extends over 14 amino acids. From germline, CDR1 is SGHTA and CDR2 FQGNSA. The CDR3 coding sequence is TGTGCCAGCAGCTTAGGACAGGGGACCGGGGAGCTGTTTTTT. It is translated as CASSLGQGTGELFF.

The sample holds many counts of this clonotype. The chain links TRBV7-2 to TRBJ1-4, with 9 positions matching TRBD1. The V segment lost 5 bases and the J segment 10 bases; nucleotides outside the gene matches: 14. CDR1 is SGHTA, CDR2 FQGNSA, per germline. This CDR3 has 16 residues. CDR3 loop: CASSLISGTGKIKLFF. The CDR3 nucleotides read TGTGCCAGCAGCCTCATATCCGGGACAGGGAAGATAAAACTGTTTTTT. The complete variable domain, with remaining parts taken from reference TRBV7-2 and TRBJ1-4, reads GAGVSQSPSNKVTEKGKDVELRCDPISGHTALYWYRQSLGQGLEFLIYFQGNSAPDKSGLPSDRFSAERTGGSVSTLTIQRTQQEDSAVYLCASSLISGTGKIKLFFGSGTQLSVL.

There are many counts of this clonotype. The chain links TRBV5-5 to TRBJ1-5; D is unclear. This CDR3 region has 14 residues. Germline loops: CDR1 SGHKS, CDR2 YYEKEE (reference sequence). V lost 0 bases and J 11 bases, leaving 15 bases between the germline ends. The chain's CDR3 is CASSLAGLREAQHF. The DNA for the CDR3 is TGTGCCAGCAGCTTGGCCGGTTTGCGAGAAGCCCAGCATTTT.

Many counts were recorded for this clonotype. The chain joins TRBV20-1 to TRBJ1-1, with D possibly being TRBD1 (6 bases). The V and J ends lost 0 bases and 6 bases respectively, with 14 bases between them. CDR1 DFQATT and CDR2 SNEGSKA come from the germline V gene (reference sequence). The CDR3 is 14 residues long. The CDR3 region is CSAREPGARAEAFF. CDR3 coding DNA: TGCAGTGCTAGAGAACCAGGGGCGCGTGCTGAAGCTTTCTTT.

In the case of this clonotype: It may be a read error: a sequence one base away is much more abundant. The chain links TRBV2 to TRBJ2-7; 7 bases are shared with TRBD2. Germline lookup yields CDR1 SNHLY and CDR2 FYNNEI. The CDR3 loop spans 15 amino acids. The ends lost 5 bases at V and 8 bases at J; junction bases unmatched: 15. CDR3 sequence: CASSRDSTGGNKQYF. CDR3 coding DNA: TGTGCCAGCAGTCGGGACTCAACGGGGGGAAACAAGCAGTACTTC.

This clonotype was counted ten times or more. V and J are TRBV29-1 and TRBJ1-4; 8 bases line up with TRBD1. CDR1 SQVTM and CDR2 ANQGSEA come from the germline V gene. The CDR3 totals 15 residues. J lost 11 bases, V lost 0 bases, and 11 bases had no gene match. The CDR3 spells CSVEDRTGRKGKLFF. In DNA, the CDR3 is TGCAGCGTTGAAGACCGGACAGGGAGAAAGGGGAAACTGTTTTTT.

At least ten counts were recorded for this clonotype. The V call is TRBV7-9, the J call TRBJ2-1; maybe TRBD2 (5 bases). Trimming took 4 bases from V and 10 from J, leaving 14 bases between them. This CDR3 contains 13 residues. The germline V gene has CDR1 SEHNR and CDR2 FQNEAQ (reference sequence). CDR3 amino acids: CASSYTGFSEQFF. Here the CDR3 DNA reads TGTGCCAGCAGCTACACGGGATTCAGCGAGCAGTTCTTC.

This clonotype showed up many times. This chain joins TRBV12-3 or TRBV12-4 and TRBJ1-6, with a weak D call TRBD1 (6 bases). V lost 6 bases to trimming and J lost 9 bases, with 12 bases between them. The CDR3 contains 13 residues. The CDR3 spells CASRDRTASPLHF. CDR3 in DNA: TGTGCCAGCAGGGATCGGACAGCTTCACCCCTCCACTTT.

This clonotype was counted many times. The rearrangement links TRBV6-2 or TRBV6-3 to TRBJ2-3; D remains ambiguous. There are 12 residues in the CDR3. Trimming stripped 4 bases from V and 6 bases from J, with 8 bases between. Germline V gene lookup returns CDR1 MNHEY and CDR2 SVGEGT. The chain's CDR3 is CASSWATDTQYF. In DNA form, the CDR3 reads TGTGCCAGCAGTTGGGCTACGGATACGCAGTATTTT.

This clonotype has ten or more counts. The chain recombines TRBV5-6 with TRBJ2-2; a possible D gene is TRBD1 (5 bases). The CDR3 length is 14 residues. Germline V gives CDR1 SGHDT, CDR2 YYEEEE. For the CDR3, the DNA is TGTGCGACCAGAGCAGGGATAAACACCGGGGAGCTGTTTTTT. Translating gives CATRAGINTGELFF.

Ten or more counts support this clonotype. The chain is built from TRBV28 and TRBJ2-5; D may be TRBD1 or TRBD2 (6 bases each). Germline values: CDR1 MDHEN, CDR2 SYDVKM. V was pared by 4 bases and J by 4 bases, with 19 bases between. CDR3 length equals 16 residues. The CDR3 is CASSSAGHLRGETQYF. The CDR3 coding sequence is TGTGCCAGCAGTTCTGCGGGACACCTCCGAGGAGAGACCCAGTACTTC.

This clonotype occurred many times. The V and J genes are TRBV6-2 or TRBV6-3 and TRBJ2-2; D gene uncertain. The germline V and J ends were trimmed by 1 base and 0 bases, with 6 bases remaining between them. The CDR3 loop spans 15 amino acids. CDR1 is MNHEY, CDR2 SVGEGT, per germline. In DNA form, the CDR3 reads TGTGCCAGCAGTTACTTTGGACCGAACACCGGGGAGCTGTTTTTT. Residues: CASSYFGPNTGELFF.

Regarding this clonotype: The conserved phenylalanine or tryptophan normally closing the CDR3 is absent here, so this likely arose from a read error. J is TRBJ1-1 and V is TRBV12-3 or TRBV12-4; 9 bases fit TRBD1. The V and J ends lost 6 bases and 4 bases, in that order; junction bases with no gene match: 6. The CDR3 runs 14 residues. In DNA form, the CDR3 reads TGTGCCAGCAGCTCGGGACAGGGAGGCACTGAAGCTTTCTCT. Translating it yields CASSSGQGGTEAFS.

This clonotype was counted ten times or more. The chain has TRBV6-2 or TRBV6-3 and TRBJ2-1; 9 bases are shared with TRBD1. The germline CDR1 and CDR2 sequences are MNHEY and SVGEGT. This CDR3 spans 16 amino acids. The V segment lost 6 bases and the J segment 7 bases; nucleotides outside the gene matches: 13. CDR3 region: CASSSHSPGQGNEQFF. In DNA form, the CDR3 reads TGTGCCAGCAGCTCTCACTCACCGGGACAGGGTAATGAGCAGTTCTTC.

There are a few counts of this clonotype. A much bigger clone sits one base away, suggesting this may be a read error. The chain is built from TRBV6-2 or TRBV6-3 and TRBJ1-2, with D perhaps matching TRBD1 (6 bases). CDR1 is MNHEY and CDR2 is SVGEGT in the germline V gene. The length of the CDR3 is 14 residues. The CDR3 reads CTSNPRQDHYGYTF. DNA for the CDR3: TGTACCAGCAACCCGCGACAGGACCACTATGGCTACACCTTC.

There are many counts of this clonotype. Its ends do not fully match the called genes, so a read error is possible. The chain recombines TRBV5-6 with TRBJ1-2; TRBD1 matches at 11 bases. The CDR3 is 13 residues long. The germline CDR1 and CDR2 sequences are SGHDT and YYEEEE. The DNA for the CDR3 is TGTGCCAGCAGCAGCGGACAGGGGGCTTCTAAAATTTTC. Translating gives CASSSGQGASKIF.

This clonotype was seen repeatedly, ten times or more. The chain couples TRBV6-4 to TRBJ2-3; D is undetermined. Germline lookup yields CDR1 MRHNA and CDR2 SNTAGT. CDR3 length equals 14 residues. Trimming pared 2 bases from V and 0 bases from J, leaving 6 bases between. CDR3 sequence: CASSDRDSTDTQYF. As DNA, the CDR3 is TGTGCCAGCAGTGACAGAGACAGCACAGATACGCAGTATTTT.

This clonotype was seen only a few times. V is TRBV28 and J is TRBJ2-1; no clear D. V was clipped by 6 bases and J by 7 bases, with 10 bases between them. From germline, CDR1 is MDHEN and CDR2 SYDVKM. CDR3 length: 12 amino acids. This chain's CDR3 is CASRTLGNEQFF. For the CDR3, the DNA is TGTGCCAGCAGAACGCTGGGTAATGAGCAGTTCTTC.

This clonotype was recorded at least ten times. The chain uses TRBV2 and TRBJ1-2; 7 bases align to TRBD1. CDR1 is SNHLY and CDR2 is FYNNEI in the germline V gene. J lost 5 bases, V lost 4 bases, and 1 base had no gene match. The CDR3 has 12 residues. Here the CDR3 DNA reads TGTGCCAGCAGTGGGACAGGATATGGCTACACCTTC. Its protein is CASSGTGYGYTF. Together with reference TRBV2 and TRBJ1-2, the CDR3 gives the full variable domain: EPEVTQTPSHQVTQMGQEVILRCVPISNHLYFYWYRQILGQKVEFLVSFYNNEISEKSEIFDDQFSVERPDGSNFTLKIRSTKLEDSAMYFCASSGTGYGYTFGSGTRLTVV.

This clonotype came up many times. The V and J genes are TRBV12-3 or TRBV12-4 and TRBJ1-5; D is undetermined. The CDR3 has 12 residues. V lost 6 bases to trimming and J lost 4 bases, with 7 bases between them. CDR3 sequence reads: CASRRGNQPQHF. DNA for the CDR3: TGTGCCAGCAGAAGAGGGAATCAGCCCCAGCATTTT.